The 6 T cell receptor beta chains presented below share a single source sample, sequenced in a study of blood T cell repertoires in COVID-19. Assay used: immunoSEQ multiplex PCR; TCRdb lists only in-frame clones, some missing. The sample records about 100,000 clones, 88% being singletons. The source material was peripheral blood. The receptors shown here come from a woman aged 55-69 years with acute or convalescent COVID-19.

This chain connects TRBV10-2 to TRBJ1-2; D may be TRBD1 (6 bases). V was shortened by 2 bases and J by 9 bases, with 19 bases between the two germline ends. Germline V gene lookup returns CDR1 WSHSY and CDR2 SAAADI. The CDR3 is made up of 15 amino acids. As DNA, the CDR3 is TGCGCCAGCAGTGAGGGCCAGGGGACGTCTAGTAGCTACACCTTC. This codes for CASSEGQGTSSSYTF.

The V call is TRBV5-8, the J call TRBJ1-2, with unresolved D. From germline, CDR1 is SGHTS and CDR2 YDEGEE. Trimming took off 0 bases at V and 3 bases at J, with 6 bases between the two ends. The CDR3 is 13 residues long. The CDR3 DNA reads as TGTGCCAGCAGCTTGGGGCAGGACTATGGCTACACCTTC. It is translated as CASSLGQDYGYTF.

The J gene is TRBJ1-1, the V gene TRBV5-6; 10 bases align to TRBD1. The germline V gene has CDR1 SGHDT and CDR2 YYEEEE. After removal of 1 base from V and 10 bases from J, the junction contained 7 bases not matched to a gene. This CDR3 is built from 14 residues. This CDR3 reads CASSLRGTGAAAFF. CDR3 nucleotide sequence: TGTGCCAGCAGCTTGCGTGGGACAGGGGCTGCAGCTTTCTTT.

The chain has TRBV28 and TRBJ2-1, with D maybe TRBD2 (5 bases). Trimming stripped 2 bases from V and 10 bases from J, with 15 bases between. The CDR3 is made up of 14 amino acids. Germline CDR1 is MDHEN and CDR2 is SYDVKM. In DNA form, the CDR3 reads TGTGCCAGCAGTTTAGTCGTGCCGAGAGGGGAGCAGTTCTTC. This codes for CASSLVVPRGEQFF.

The CDR3 DNA follows: TGTGCCTGGAGTGTGTTTAGTGGGAGGGCCGGTGAGCAGTACTTC. This gives the protein CAWSVFSGRAGEQYF. The rearrangement links TRBV30 to TRBJ2-7, with 7 bases lining up with TRBD2. The length of the CDR3 is 15 residues. Germline assignment: CDR1 GTSNPN and CDR2 SVGIG (reference sequence). The J segment lost 7 bases and the V segment lost 0 bases, leaving 12 bases of the junction unmatched.

The chain combines TRBV10-2 with TRBJ2-3; the D is unclear. In germline, CDR1 is WSHSY, CDR2 SAAADI. This CDR3 has 16 residues. Trimming removed 7 bases at V and 6 bases at J, with 23 bases between. Here the CDR3 reads CASIGEADWSADTQYF. CDR3 nucleotides: TGCGCCAGCATAGGTGAGGCAGACTGGAGCGCGGATACGCAGTATTTT.